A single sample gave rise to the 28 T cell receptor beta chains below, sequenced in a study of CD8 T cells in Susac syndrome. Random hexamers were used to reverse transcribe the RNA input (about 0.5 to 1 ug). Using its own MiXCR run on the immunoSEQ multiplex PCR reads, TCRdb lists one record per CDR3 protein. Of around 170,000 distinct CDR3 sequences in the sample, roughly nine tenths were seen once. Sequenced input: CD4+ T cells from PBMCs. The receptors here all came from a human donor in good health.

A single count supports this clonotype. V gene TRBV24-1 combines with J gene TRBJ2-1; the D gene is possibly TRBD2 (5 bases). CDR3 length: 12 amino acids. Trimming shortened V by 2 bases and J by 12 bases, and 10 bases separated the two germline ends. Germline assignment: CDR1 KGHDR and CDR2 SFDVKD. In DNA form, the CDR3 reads TGTGCCACCAGTGATTCAGGACTGGGGCAGTTCTTC. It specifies CATSDSGLGQFF.

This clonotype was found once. The CDR3 nucleotides read TGTGCCAGCAGCCCGGGGGGGGTGTTGATGAACACTGAAGCTTTCTTT. It encodes CASSPGGVLMNTEAFF. V and J are TRBV7-2 and TRBJ1-1, with D possibly TRBD1 on 5 matching bases. CDR1 SGHTA and CDR2 FQGNSA come from the germline V gene. Trimming stripped 5 bases from V and 0 bases from J, with 16 bases between. The CDR3 runs to 16 residues.

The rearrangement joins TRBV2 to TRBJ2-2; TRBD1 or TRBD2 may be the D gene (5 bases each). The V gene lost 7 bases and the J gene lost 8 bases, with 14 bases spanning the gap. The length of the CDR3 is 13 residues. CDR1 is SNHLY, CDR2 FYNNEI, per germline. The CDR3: CASTQDGAGELFF. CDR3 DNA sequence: TGTGCCAGCACCCAGGACGGGGCGGGGGAGCTGTTTTTT.

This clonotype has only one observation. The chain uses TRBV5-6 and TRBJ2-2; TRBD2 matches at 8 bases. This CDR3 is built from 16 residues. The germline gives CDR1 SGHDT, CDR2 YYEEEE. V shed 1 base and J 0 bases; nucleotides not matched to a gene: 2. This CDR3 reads CASSLSGGANTGELFF. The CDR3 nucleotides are TGTGCCAGCAGCTTGAGCGGGGGTGCGAACACCGGGGAGCTGTTTTTT. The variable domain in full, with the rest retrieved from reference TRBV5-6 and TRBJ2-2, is DAGVTQSPTHLIKTRGQQVTLRCSPKSGHDTVSWYQQALGQGPQFIFQYYEEEERQRGNFPDRFSGHQFPNYSSELNVNALLLGDSALYLCASSLSGGANTGELFFGEGSRLTVL.

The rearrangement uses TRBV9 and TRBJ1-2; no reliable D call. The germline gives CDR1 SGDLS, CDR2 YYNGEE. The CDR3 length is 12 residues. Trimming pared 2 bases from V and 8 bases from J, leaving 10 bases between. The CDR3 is CASSVGPGGYTF. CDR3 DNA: TGTGCCAGCAGCGTTGGACCGGGGGGCTACACCTTC.

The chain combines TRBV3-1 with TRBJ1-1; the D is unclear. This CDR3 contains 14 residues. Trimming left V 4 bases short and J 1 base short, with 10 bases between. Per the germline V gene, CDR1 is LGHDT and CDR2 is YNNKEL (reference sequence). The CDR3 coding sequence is TGTGCCAGCAGCCCCTCGGTGTCGAACACTGAAGCTTTCTTT. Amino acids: CASSPSVSNTEAFF.

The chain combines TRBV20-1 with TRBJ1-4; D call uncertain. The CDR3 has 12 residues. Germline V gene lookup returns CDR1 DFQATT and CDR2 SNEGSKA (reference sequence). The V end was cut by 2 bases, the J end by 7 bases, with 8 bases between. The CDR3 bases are TGCAGTGCTAGAAACAGCGGTGAAAAACTGTTTTTT. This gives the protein CSARNSGEKLFF.

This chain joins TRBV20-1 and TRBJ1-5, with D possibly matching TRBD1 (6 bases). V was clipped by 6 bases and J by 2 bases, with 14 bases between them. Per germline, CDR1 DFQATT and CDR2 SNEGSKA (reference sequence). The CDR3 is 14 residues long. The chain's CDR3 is CSALTGSGNQPQHF. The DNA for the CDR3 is TGCAGTGCCCTAACAGGGTCCGGCAATCAGCCCCAGCATTTT.

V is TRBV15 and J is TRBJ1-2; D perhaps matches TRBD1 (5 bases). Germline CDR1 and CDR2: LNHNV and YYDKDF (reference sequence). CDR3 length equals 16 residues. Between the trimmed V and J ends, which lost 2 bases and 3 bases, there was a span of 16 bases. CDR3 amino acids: CATSRPGAGSYYGYTF. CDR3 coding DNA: TGTGCCACCAGCAGACCCGGGGCAGGGAGCTACTATGGCTACACCTTC.

CDR3 loop: CSVEMSSGLHYEQYF. The DNA for the CDR3 is TGCAGCGTTGAGATGTCCTCGGGCCTACACTACGAGCAGTACTTC. The chain carries TRBV29-1 and TRBJ2-7; D gene ambiguous. CDR1 SQVTM and CDR2 ANQGSEA come from the germline V gene. Trimming stripped 3 bases from V and 3 bases from J, with 18 bases between. The CDR3 totals 15 residues.

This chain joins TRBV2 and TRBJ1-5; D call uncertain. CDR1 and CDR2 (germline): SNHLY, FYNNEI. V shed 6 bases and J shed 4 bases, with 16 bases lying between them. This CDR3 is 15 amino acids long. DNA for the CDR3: TGTGCCAGCAGCCTACAGTCAACTCGAAATCAGCCCCAGCATTTT. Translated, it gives CASSLQSTRNQPQHF.

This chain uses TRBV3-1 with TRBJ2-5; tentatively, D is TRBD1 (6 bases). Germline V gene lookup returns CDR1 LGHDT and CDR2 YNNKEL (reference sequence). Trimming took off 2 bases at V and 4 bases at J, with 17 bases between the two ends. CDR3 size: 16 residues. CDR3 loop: CASSQRMAGERETQYF. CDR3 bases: TGTGCCAGCAGCCAACGAATGGCAGGGGAACGAGAGACCCAGTACTTC.

This chain's CDR3 is CASSSDSGTYEQYF. The CDR3 coding sequence is TGTGCCAGCTCTTCGGACAGTGGCACGTACGAGCAGTACTTC. The V gene is TRBV6-5, the J gene TRBJ2-7; TRBD1 is a possible D gene (6 bases). Trimming removed 8 bases from V and 4 bases from J, with 18 bases in between. Germline V CDR1 and CDR2: MNHEY, SVGAGI. The CDR3 consists of 14 residues.

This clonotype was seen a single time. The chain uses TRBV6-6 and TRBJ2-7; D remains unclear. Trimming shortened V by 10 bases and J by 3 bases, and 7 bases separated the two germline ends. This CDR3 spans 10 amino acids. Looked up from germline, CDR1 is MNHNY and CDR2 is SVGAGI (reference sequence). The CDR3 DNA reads TGTGCCAACAGCAACTACGAGCAGTACTTC. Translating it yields CANSNYEQYF.

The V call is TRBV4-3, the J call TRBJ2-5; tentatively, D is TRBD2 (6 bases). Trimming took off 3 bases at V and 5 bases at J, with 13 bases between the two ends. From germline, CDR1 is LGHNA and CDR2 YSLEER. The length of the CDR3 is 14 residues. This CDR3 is CASSQGLPPETQYF. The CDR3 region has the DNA TGCGCCAGCAGCCAGGGACTGCCGCCCGAGACCCAGTACTTC.

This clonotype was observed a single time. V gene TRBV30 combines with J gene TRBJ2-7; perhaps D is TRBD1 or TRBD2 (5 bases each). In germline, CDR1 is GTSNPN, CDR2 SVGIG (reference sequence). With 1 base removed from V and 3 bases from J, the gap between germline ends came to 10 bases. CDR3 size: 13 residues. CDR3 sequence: CAWSGGNVYEQYF. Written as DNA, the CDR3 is TGTGCCTGGAGTGGGGGGAATGTCTACGAGCAGTACTTC.

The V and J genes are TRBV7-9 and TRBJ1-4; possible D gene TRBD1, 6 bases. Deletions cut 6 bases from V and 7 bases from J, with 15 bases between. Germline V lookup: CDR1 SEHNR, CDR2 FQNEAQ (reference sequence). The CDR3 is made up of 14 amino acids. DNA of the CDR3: TGTGCCAGCAGGCGTGGGACACGCGTTGAAAAACTGTTTTTT. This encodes CASRRGTRVEKLFF.

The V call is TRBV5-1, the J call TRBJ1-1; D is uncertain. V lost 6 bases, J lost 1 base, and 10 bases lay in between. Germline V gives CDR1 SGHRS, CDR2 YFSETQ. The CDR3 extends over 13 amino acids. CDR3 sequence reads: CASIDSRNTEAFF. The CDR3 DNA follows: TGCGCCAGCATCGACTCAAGGAACACTGAAGCTTTCTTT. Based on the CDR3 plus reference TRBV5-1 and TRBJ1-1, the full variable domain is KAGVTQTPRYLIKTRGQQVTLSCSPISGHRSVSWYQQTPGQGLQFLFEYFSETQRNKGNFPGRFSGRQFSNSRSEMNVSTLELGDSALYLCASIDSRNTEAFFGQGTRLTVV.

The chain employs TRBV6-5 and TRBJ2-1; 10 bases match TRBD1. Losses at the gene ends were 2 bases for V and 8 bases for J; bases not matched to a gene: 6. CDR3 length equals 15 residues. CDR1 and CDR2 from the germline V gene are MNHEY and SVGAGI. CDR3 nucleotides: TGTGCCAGCAGTTACGGGGGACAGGGGAGGGATGAGCAGTTCTTC. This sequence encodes CASSYGGQGRDEQFF.

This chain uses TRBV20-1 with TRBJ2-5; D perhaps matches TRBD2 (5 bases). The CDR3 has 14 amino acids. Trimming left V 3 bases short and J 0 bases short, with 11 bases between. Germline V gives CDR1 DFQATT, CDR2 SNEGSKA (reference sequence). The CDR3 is CSARREKYQETQYF. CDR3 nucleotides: TGCAGTGCTAGGAGGGAAAAGTACCAAGAGACCCAGTACTTC.

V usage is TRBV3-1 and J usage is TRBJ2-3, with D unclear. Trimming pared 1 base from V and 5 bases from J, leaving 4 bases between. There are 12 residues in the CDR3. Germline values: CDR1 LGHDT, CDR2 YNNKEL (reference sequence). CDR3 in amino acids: CASSQVGDTQYF. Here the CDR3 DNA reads TGTGCCAGCAGCCAAGTAGGAGATACGCAGTATTTT.

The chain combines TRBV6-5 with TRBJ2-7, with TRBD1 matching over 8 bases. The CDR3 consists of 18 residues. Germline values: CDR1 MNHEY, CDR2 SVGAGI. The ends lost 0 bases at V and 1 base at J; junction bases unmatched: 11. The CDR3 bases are TGTGCCAGCAGTTACTCGAATTTGGGCAGGGGGCGATCCTACGAGCAGTACTTC. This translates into CASSYSNLGRGRSYEQYF.

CDR3 nucleotides: TGTGCCAGCACGCCAGGGGGGAACACCGGGGAGCTGTTTTTT. The encoded protein is CASTPGGNTGELFF. The rearrangement links TRBV28 to TRBJ2-2; 7 bases map to TRBD1. Germline lookup yields CDR1 MDHEN and CDR2 SYDVKM. This CDR3 comprises 14 residues. The ends lost 7 bases at V and 1 base at J; junction bases unmatched: 3.

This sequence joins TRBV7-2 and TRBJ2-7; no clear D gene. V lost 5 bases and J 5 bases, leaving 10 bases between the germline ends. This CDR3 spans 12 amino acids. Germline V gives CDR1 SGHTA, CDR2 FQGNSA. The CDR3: CASSPFGDEQYF. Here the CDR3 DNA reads TGTGCCAGCAGCCCGTTCGGCGACGAGCAGTACTTC.

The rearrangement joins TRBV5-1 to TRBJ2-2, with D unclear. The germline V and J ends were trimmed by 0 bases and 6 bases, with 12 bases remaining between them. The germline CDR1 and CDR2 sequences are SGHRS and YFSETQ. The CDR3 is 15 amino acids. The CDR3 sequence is CASSLVAVGSGELFF. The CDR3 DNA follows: TGCGCCAGCAGCTTGGTGGCAGTAGGCTCCGGGGAGCTGTTTTTT.

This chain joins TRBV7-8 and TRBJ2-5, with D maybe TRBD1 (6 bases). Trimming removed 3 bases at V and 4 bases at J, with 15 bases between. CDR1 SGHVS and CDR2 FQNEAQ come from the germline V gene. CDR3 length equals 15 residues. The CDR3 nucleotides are TGTGCCAGCAGCTTCGGGACACTATGGGGAGAGACCCAGTACTTC. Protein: CASSFGTLWGETQYF.

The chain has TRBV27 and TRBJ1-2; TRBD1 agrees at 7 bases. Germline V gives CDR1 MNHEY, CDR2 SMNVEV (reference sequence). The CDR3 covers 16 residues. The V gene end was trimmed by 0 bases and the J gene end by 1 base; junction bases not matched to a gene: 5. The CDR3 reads CASSLSRAGGNYGYTF. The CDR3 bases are TGTGCCAGCAGTTTATCGAGAGCAGGGGGTAACTATGGCTACACCTTC.

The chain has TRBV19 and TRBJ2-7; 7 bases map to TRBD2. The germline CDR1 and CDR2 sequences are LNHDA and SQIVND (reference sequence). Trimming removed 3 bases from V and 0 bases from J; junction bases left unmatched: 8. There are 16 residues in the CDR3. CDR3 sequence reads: CASSMSLADLSYEQYF. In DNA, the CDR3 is TGTGCCAGTAGTATGTCCCTAGCGGACCTCTCCTACGAGCAGTACTTC.